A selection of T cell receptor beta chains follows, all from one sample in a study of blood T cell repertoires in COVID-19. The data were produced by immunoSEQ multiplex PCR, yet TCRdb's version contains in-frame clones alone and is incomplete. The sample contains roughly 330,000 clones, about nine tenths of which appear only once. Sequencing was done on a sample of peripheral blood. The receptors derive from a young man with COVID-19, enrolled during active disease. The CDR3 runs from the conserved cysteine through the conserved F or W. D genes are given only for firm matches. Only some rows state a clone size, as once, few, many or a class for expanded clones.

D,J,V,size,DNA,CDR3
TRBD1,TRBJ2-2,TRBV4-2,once,TGTGCCAGCAGCCAAGGACAGGGACCAATCGAGGGGACCGGGGAGCTGTTTTTT,CASSQGQGPIEGTGELFF
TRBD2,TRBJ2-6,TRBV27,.,TGTGCCAGCAGTTTATCTAGCGGGGGGATCTCTGGGGCCAACGTCCTGACTTTC,CASSLSSGGISGANVLTF
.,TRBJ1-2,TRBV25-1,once,TGTGCCAGCAGTCAGGGTTATGGCTACACCTTC,CASSQGYGYTF
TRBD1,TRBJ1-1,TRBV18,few,TGTGCCAGCTCACCACGAGGACAGGGAGGGAACACTGAAGCTTTCTTT,CASSPRGQGGNTEAFF
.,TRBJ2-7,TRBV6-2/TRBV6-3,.,TGTGCCAGCAGTTTCGACAGACTTTACGAGCAGTACTTC,CASSFDRLYEQYF
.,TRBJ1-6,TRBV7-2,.,TGTGCCAGCAGCTTAGCGGGGCAGCTTAATTCACCCCTCCACTTT,CASSLAGQLNSPLHF
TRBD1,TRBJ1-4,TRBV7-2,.,TGTGCCAGCAGCACGACCTCAGGGGGGACTAATGAAAAACTGTTTTTT,CASSTTSGGTNEKLFF
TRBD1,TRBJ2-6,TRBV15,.,TGTGCCACCAGCAGAAGCTACCCGGACAGGGGGCTACCTGGGGCCAACGTCCTGACTTTC,CATSRSYPDRGLPGANVLTF
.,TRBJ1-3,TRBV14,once,TGTGCCAGCAGCTCCCTTGGGGAGACGGCCTCTGGAAACACCATATATTTT,CASSSLGETASGNTIYF
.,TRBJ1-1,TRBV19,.,TGTGCCAGTAGTATTTCAGGGAACCTAATCTACACTGAAGCTTTCTTT,CASSISGNLIYTEAFF
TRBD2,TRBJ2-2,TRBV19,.,TGTGCCAGTTACCCCCTGCGGGGGACTAGCTCCCCCACCGGGGAGCTGTTTTTT,CASYPLRGTSSPTGELFF
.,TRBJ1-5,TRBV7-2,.,TGTGCCAGCAGCTTATCGGCAGGGGAAGTCGATCAGCCCCAGCATTTT,CASSLSAGEVDQPQHF
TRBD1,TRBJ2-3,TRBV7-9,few,TGTGCCAGCAGCTCGACAGGGGGAAGCACAGATACGCAGTATTTT,CASSSTGGSTDTQYF
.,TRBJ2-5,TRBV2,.,TGTGCCAGCAGTGAGGGCAGAAACAAGCAAGAGACCCAGTACTTC,CASSEGRNKQETQYF
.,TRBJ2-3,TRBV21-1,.,TGTGCCAGCAGCAAAGGCAGGACAGGGACAGATACGCAGTATTTT,CASSKGRTGTDTQYF
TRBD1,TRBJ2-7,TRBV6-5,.,TGTGCCAGTAAGCTACAGGGGGCATTAGCCTACGAGCAGTACTTC,CASKLQGALAYEQYF
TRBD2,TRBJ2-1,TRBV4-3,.,TGCGCCAGCAGCCAAGATGGCGGGCTAGCGGGGTCCAATGAGCAGTTCTTC,CASSQDGGLAGSNEQFF